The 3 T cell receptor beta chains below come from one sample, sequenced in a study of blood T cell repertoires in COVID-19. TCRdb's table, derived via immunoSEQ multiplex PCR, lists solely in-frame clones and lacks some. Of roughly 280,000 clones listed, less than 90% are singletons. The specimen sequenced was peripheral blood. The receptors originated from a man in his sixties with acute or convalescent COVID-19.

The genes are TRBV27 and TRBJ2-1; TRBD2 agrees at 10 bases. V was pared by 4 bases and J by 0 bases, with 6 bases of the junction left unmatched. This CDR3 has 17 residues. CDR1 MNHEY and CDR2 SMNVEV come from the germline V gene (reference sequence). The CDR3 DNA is TGTGCCAGCAGTTGGGGGACTAGCGCGAGCTCCTACAATGAGCAGTTCTTC. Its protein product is CASSWGTSASSYNEQFF.

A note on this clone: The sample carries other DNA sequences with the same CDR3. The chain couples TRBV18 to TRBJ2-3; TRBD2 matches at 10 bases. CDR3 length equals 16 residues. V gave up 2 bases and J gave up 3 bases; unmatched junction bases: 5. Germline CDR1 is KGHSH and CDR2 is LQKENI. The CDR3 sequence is CASSPGLAGATDTQYF. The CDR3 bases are TGTGCCAGCTCACCAGGGCTAGCGGGGGCTACAGATACGCAGTATTTT.

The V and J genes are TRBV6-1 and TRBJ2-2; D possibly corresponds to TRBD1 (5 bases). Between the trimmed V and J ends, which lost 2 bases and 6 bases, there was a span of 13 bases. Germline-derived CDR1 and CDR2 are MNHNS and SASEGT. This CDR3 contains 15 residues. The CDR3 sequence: CASSEQGKAPGELFF. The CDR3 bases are TGTGCCAGCAGTGAACAGGGAAAGGCTCCCGGGGAGCTGTTTTTT.